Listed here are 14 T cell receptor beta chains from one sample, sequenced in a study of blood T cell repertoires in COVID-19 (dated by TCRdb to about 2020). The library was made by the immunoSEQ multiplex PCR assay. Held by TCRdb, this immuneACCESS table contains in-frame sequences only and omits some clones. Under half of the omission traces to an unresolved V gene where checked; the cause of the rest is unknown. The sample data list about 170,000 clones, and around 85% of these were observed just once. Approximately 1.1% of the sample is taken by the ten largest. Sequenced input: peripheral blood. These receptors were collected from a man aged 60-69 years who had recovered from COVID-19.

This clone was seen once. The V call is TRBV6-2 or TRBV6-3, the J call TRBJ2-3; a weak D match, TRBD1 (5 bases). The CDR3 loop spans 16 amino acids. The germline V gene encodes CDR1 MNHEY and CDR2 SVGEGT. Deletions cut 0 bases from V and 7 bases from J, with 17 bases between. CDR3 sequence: CASSYSGQGGPHTQYF. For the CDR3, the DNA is TGTGCCAGCAGTTACTCCGGCCAGGGTGGGCCACATACGCAGTATTTT.

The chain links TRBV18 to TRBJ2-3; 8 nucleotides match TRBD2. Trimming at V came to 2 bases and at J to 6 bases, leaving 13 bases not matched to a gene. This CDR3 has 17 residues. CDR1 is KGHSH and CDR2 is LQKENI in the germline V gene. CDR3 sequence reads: CASSPGTGGPVFDTQYF. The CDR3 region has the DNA TGTGCCAGCTCACCAGGGACGGGGGGGCCGGTTTTCGATACGCAGTATTTT.

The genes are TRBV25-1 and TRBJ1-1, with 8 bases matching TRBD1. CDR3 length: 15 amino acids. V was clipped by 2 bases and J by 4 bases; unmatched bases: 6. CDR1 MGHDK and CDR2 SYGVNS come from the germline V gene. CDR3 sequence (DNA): TGTGCCAGCAGTGAAGTGCAGGGGGCGCGCACTGAAGCTTTCTTT. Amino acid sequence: CASSEVQGARTEAFF.

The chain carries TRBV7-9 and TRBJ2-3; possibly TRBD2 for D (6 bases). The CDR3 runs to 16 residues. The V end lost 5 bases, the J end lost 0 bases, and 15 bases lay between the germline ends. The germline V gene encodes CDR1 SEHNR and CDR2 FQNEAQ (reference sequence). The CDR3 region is CASSLSGGPSTDTQYF. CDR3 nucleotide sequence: TGTGCCAGCAGCCTTAGCGGTGGCCCTAGCACAGATACGCAGTATTTT.

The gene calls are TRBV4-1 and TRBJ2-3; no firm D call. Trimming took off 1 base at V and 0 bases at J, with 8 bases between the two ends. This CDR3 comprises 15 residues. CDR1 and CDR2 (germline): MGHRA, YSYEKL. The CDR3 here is CASSQAARSTDTQYF. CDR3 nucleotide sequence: TGCGCCAGCAGCCAAGCAGCCAGGAGCACAGATACGCAGTATTTT.

As DNA, the CDR3 is TGCGCCAGCAGGCGGACAGGGGGCGGCACAGATACGCAGTATTTT. This sequence encodes CASRRTGGGTDTQYF. This sequence joins TRBV5-1 and TRBJ2-3; 11 positions match TRBD1. J gave up 1 base and V 5 bases, and 3 bases lay outside the gene matches. The CDR3 totals 15 residues. The germline gives CDR1 SGHRS, CDR2 YFSETQ. The complete variable domain, with remaining parts taken from reference TRBV5-1 and TRBJ2-3, reads KAGVTQTPRYLIKTRGQQVTLSCSPISGHRSVSWYQQTPGQGLQFLFEYFSETQRNKGNFPGRFSGRQFSNSRSEMNVSTLELGDSALYLCASRRTGGGTDTQYFGPGTRLTVL.

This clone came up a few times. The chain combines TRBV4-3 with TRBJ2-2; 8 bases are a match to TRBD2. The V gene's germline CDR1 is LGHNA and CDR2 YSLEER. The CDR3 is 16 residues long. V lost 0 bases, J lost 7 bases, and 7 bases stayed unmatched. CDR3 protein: CASSQEPGGVIGELFF. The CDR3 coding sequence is TGCGCCAGCAGCCAAGAACCCGGGGGGGTGATCGGGGAGCTGTTTTTT.

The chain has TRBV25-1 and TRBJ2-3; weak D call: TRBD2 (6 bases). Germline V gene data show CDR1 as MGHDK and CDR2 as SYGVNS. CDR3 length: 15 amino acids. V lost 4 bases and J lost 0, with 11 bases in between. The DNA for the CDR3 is TGTGCCAGCAGTGTAGGCGCGGGGAGCACAGATACGCAGTATTTT. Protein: CASSVGAGSTDTQYF. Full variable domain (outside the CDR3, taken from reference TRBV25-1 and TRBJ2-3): EADIYQTPRYLVIGTGKKITLECSQTMGHDKMYWYQQDPGMELHLIHYSYGVNSTEKGDLSSESTVSRIRTEHFPLTLESARPSHTSQYLCASSVGAGSTDTQYFGPGTRLTVL.

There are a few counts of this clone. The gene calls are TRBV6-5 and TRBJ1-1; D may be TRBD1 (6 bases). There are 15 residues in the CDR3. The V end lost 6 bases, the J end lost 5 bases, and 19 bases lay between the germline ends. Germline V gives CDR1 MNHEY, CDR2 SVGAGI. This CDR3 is CASSPLGGAKTEAFF. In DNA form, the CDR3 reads TGTGCCAGCAGCCCCCTCGGGGGGGCTAAGACTGAAGCTTTCTTT.

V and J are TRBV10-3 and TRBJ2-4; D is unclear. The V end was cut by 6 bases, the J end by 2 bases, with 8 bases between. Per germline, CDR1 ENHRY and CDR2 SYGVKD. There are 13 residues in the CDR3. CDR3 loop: CAISLGSKNIQYF. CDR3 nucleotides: TGTGCCATCAGCCTAGGATCCAAAAACATTCAGTACTTC.

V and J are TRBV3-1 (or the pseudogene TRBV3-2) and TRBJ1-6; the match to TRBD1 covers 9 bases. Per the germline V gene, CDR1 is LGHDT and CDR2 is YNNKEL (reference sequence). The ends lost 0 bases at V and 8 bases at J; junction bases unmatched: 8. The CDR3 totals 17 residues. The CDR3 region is CASSQDLGRQGDSPLHF. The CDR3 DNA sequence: TGTGCCAGCAGCCAAGATTTAGGGAGACAGGGGGATTCACCCCTCCACTTT.

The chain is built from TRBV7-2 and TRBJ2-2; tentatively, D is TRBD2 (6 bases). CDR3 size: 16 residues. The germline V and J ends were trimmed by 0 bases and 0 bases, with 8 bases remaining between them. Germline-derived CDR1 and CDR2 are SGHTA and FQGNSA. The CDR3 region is CASSLAGGTNTGELFF. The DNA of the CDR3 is TGTGCCAGCAGCTTAGCGGGGGGTACGAACACCGGGGAGCTGTTTTTT.

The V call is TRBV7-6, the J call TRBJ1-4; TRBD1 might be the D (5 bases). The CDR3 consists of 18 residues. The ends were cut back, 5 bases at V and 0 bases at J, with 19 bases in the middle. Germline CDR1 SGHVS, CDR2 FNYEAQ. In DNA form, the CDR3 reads TGTGCCAGCAGCCGAAGTCAGGGAACTCCCCCAACTAATGAAAAACTGTTTTTT. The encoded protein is CASSRSQGTPPTNEKLFF.

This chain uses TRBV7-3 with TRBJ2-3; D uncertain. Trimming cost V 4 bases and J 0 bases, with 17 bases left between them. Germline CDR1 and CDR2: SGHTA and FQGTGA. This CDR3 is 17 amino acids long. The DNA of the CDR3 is TGTGCCAGCAGCTCCTCCCGGCTAGGCACTAGCACAGATACGCAGTATTTT. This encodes CASSSSRLGTSTDTQYF. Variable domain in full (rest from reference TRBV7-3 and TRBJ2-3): GAGVSQTPSNKVTEKGKYVELRCDPISGHTALYWYRQSLGQGPEFLIYFQGTGAADDSGLPNDRFFAVRPEGSVSTLKIQRTERGDSAVYLCASSSSRLGTSTDTQYFGPGTRLTVL.